The source of this TCR beta chain is a study of blood T cell repertoires in COVID-19. About the research overall: There were acute and convalescent COVID-19 samples, and they came from the United States, Italy and Spain.

The germline V gene encodes CDR1 SGHNT and CDR2 YYREEE (reference sequence). V lost 3 bases and J 3 bases, leaving 12 bases between the germline ends. This CDR3 spans 14 amino acids. Original methodology: By means of reference gene primer amplification, nucleated cell counts were estimated. Sequencing used immunoSEQ multiplex PCR; TCRdb keeps in-frame clones, though not all of them. For V, J and clone size, that table is used; D and trimming come from the DNA. The profile shows around 300,000 clones, about 80% of them singletons. The source material was peripheral blood. This chain joins TRBV5-4 and TRBJ2-5; possibly TRBD1 for D (6 bases). The TCR sequence derives from a woman aged 50 to 65 who had recovered from COVID-19. The DNA for the CDR3 is TGTGCCAGCAGCTCACAGGGCTTTGAAGAGACCCAGTACTTC. Translating it yields CASSSQGFEETQYF.